This TCR beta chain emerged from a study of radiation and T cells in renal cell carcinoma. Method: immunoSEQ multiplex PCR; TCRdb's copy keeps in-frame clones and lacks some. Of roughly 61,000 clones in the sample, 60% to 85% were seen once. V shed 11 bases and J 1 base; nucleotides not matched to a gene: 4. The germline V gene has CDR1 MNHEY and CDR2 SVGAGI. CDR3 length: 12 residues. This sample's time point: blood 4 weeks post-SBRT, at nephrectomy. Treatment here: 15 Gy SBRT to primary tumor, nephrectomy 4 weeks later. This renal cell carcinoma was of the clear cell type. This clone has only one observation.

The chain joins TRBV6-5 to TRBJ2-7; 8 bases agree with TRBD1. The sequence came from a man in his fifties or sixties with renal cell carcinoma. The material sequenced was blood, taken from a patient whose treatment included radiotherapy and nephrectomy. The CDR3 DNA reads as TGTGCCGTCCAGGGGGCGTCCTACGAGCAGTACTTC. Protein product: CAVQGASYEQYF.